The 20 T cell receptor beta chains presented below share a single source sample, sequenced in a study of blood T cell repertoires in COVID-19. The data were produced by immunoSEQ multiplex PCR, yet TCRdb's version contains in-frame clones alone and is incomplete. The sample records about 330,000 clones, roughly nine tenths being singletons. The specimen sequenced was PBMCs or T cells enriched from blood (not recorded which). The receptors stem from a woman aged 30 to 39 who had recovered from COVID-19.

DNA for the CDR3: TGTGCCAGCAGGGGAGACGGGGGAAACACCGGGGAGCTGTTTTTT. It yields the protein CASRGDGGNTGELFF. This chain joins TRBV2 and TRBJ2-2, with D perhaps matching TRBD2 (6 bases). V was pared by 6 bases and J by 2 bases, with 13 bases between. Germline V CDR1 and CDR2: SNHLY, FYNNEI. The CDR3 sequence is 15 residues long.

The genes are TRBV5-5 and TRBJ2-5; 7 bases agree with TRBD1. V trimming: 7 bases; J trimming: 1 base; junction bases outside the gene matches: 7. This CDR3 comprises 14 residues. CDR1 is SGHKS, CDR2 YYEKEE, per germline (reference sequence). CDR3 nucleotide sequence: TGTGCCAGCTTTTCACAGGGGTCCCAAGAGACCCAGTACTTC. Its protein is CASFSQGSQETQYF.

This clone was counted only a few times. The chain combines TRBV25-1 with TRBJ1-2, with 8 bases that match TRBD1. The V gene end was trimmed by 0 bases and the J gene end by 4 bases; junction bases not matched to a gene: 13. Germline CDR1 and CDR2: MGHDK and SYGVNS. CDR3 length: 18 residues. This CDR3 is CASSEYNKGQGLTYGYTF. The CDR3 DNA reads TGTGCCAGCAGTGAATACAATAAAGGACAGGGCCTGACCTATGGCTACACCTTC.

The chain carries TRBV19 and TRBJ1-2, with 8 bases lining up with TRBD1. With V trimmed by 3 bases and J by 2 bases, 2 bases remained unmatched. CDR3 length: 14 residues. CDR1 and CDR2 (germline): LNHDA, SQIVND (reference sequence). The CDR3 protein is CASSMGQENYGYTF. CDR3 coding DNA: TGTGCCAGTAGTATGGGACAGGAAAACTATGGCTACACCTTC.

This clone was seen only once. The chain uses TRBV7-8 and TRBJ2-2, with TRBD2 matching over 13 bases. Germline V gives CDR1 SGHVS, CDR2 FQNEAQ. J was trimmed by 3 bases and V by 5 bases; bases with no gene match: 9. CDR3 length: 18 residues. CDR3 in DNA: TGTGCCAGCAGCCCCACGACTAGCGGGGGGTCTCACACCGGGGAGCTGTTTTTT. This encodes CASSPTTSGGSHTGELFF.

In its sample, this clone was seen once. The J gene is TRBJ1-1, the V gene TRBV5-6, with 8 bases matching TRBD1. This CDR3 has 15 amino acids. Germline V gene sequence: CDR1 SGHDT, CDR2 YYEEEE. V shed 6 bases and J 0 bases; nucleotides not matched to a gene: 7. CDR3 sequence reads: CASNPSDRVNTEAFF. CDR3 nucleotides: TGTGCCAGCAACCCCTCGGACAGGGTGAACACTGAAGCTTTCTTT.

This chain connects TRBV10-3 to TRBJ1-1; D is perhaps TRBD1 (5 bases). The germline V gene has CDR1 ENHRY and CDR2 SYGVKD. The CDR3 sequence is 12 residues long. Trimming removed 9 bases from V and 5 bases from J, with 13 bases in between. CDR3 DNA sequence: TGTGCCATTGGGCAGGGAGGGACTGAAGCTTTCTTT. This translates into CAIGQGGTEAFF.

This chain joins TRBV24-1 and TRBJ2-7; perhaps TRBD1 as D (6 bases). CDR3 length: 13 residues. Trimming took 7 bases from V and 2 from J, leaving 11 bases between them. Germline V gene lookup returns CDR1 KGHDR and CDR2 SFDVKD. DNA for the CDR3: TGTGCCACCAGCCGCAGGGGAGCCTACGAGCAGTACTTC. Amino acids: CATSRRGAYEQYF.

This chain connects TRBV24-1 to TRBJ2-1; 9 bases are shared with TRBD1. The CDR3 totals 17 residues. The V gene end was trimmed by 2 bases and the J gene end by 1 base; junction bases not matched to a gene: 5. Per the germline V gene, CDR1 is KGHDR and CDR2 is SFDVKD. In nucleotides, the CDR3 is TGTGCCACCAGTGATTCACCGGGACAGGGTTCCTACAATGAGCAGTTCTTC. This sequence encodes CATSDSPGQGSYNEQFF.

J is TRBJ1-5 and V is TRBV7-9, with a tentative D call TRBD1 (5 bases). The CDR3 has 13 amino acids. V was shortened by 7 bases and J by 7 bases, with 14 bases between the two germline ends. Germline lookup yields CDR1 SEHNR and CDR2 FQNEAQ (reference sequence). CDR3 protein: CASTQGQRQPQHF. DNA of the CDR3: TGTGCCAGCACCCAGGGTCAAAGGCAGCCCCAGCATTTT.

This clone was counted between two and nine times. The CDR3 is CATTRTGTNTEAFF. The CDR3 coding sequence is TGTGCCACCACGAGGACAGGAACGAACACTGAAGCTTTCTTT. The chain joins TRBV19 to TRBJ1-1; 7 bases align to TRBD1. This CDR3 region has 14 residues. From germline, CDR1 is LNHDA and CDR2 SQIVND (reference sequence). V was clipped by 10 bases and J by 1 base; unmatched bases: 9.

The rearrangement links TRBV27 to TRBJ1-4; possibly TRBD1 for D (6 bases). CDR1 is MNHEY, CDR2 SMNVEV, per germline (reference sequence). The CDR3 has 17 amino acids. V lost 3 bases and J lost 8, with 22 bases in between. CDR3 in amino acids: CASSLTPGHRMEEKLFF. The CDR3 DNA follows: TGTGCCAGCAGTTTGACTCCGGGACACCGGATGGAGGAAAAACTGTTTTTT.

The chain has TRBV7-2 and TRBJ2-1; TRBD2 aligns across 16 bases. Germline values: CDR1 SGHTA, CDR2 FQGNSA. CDR3 size: 19 residues. The trim removed 8 bases at V and 1 base at J, leaving 11 bases unmatched. CDR3 amino acids: CASAQGLAGGRWSYNEQFF. CDR3 in DNA: TGTGCCAGCGCTCAGGGACTAGCGGGGGGGCGTTGGTCCTACAATGAGCAGTTCTTC.

This chain joins TRBV5-6 and TRBJ1-6, with D possibly TRBD1 on 5 matching bases. The V and J ends lost 4 bases and 6 bases respectively, with 20 bases between them. Per germline, CDR1 SGHDT and CDR2 YYEEEE. The CDR3 has 17 residues. The CDR3 nucleotides read TGTGCCAGCAGCCTGAAGGCGGCTGAGACAGCTAATTCACCCCTCCACTTT. Translating gives CASSLKAAETANSPLHF.

This clone was found a few times. CDR3: CASSIVWSGTVNTEAFF. CDR3 in DNA: TGTGCCAGTAGTATAGTATGGTCCGGGACAGTGAACACTGAAGCTTTCTTT. The chain uses TRBV19 and TRBJ1-1; 7 bases match TRBD1. In germline, CDR1 is LNHDA, CDR2 SQIVND (reference sequence). V shed 1 base, J shed 0 bases, and the junction held 8 bases outside the gene matches. This CDR3 is 17 amino acids long. The full variable domain, rest sourced from reference TRBV19 and TRBJ1-1, is DGGITQSPKYLFRKEGQNVTLSCEQNLNHDAMYWYRQDPGQGLRLIYYSQIVNDFQKGDIAEGYSVSREKKESFPLTVTSAQKNPTAFYLCASSIVWSGTVNTEAFFGQGTRLTVV.

This rearrangement joins TRBV18 to TRBJ2-5; 11 bases are a match to TRBD1. The germline CDR1 and CDR2 sequences are KGHSH and LQKENI. The length of the CDR3 is 15 residues. The junction had 5 bases not matched to a gene; V was cut back by 4 bases and J by 4 bases. This CDR3 reads CASSLAGTGGETQYF. CDR3 in DNA: TGTGCCAGCTCACTCGCCGGGACAGGGGGAGAGACCCAGTACTTC.

Details on this clone: This same CDR3 is encoded by further DNA sequences in the sample. The genes are TRBV27 and TRBJ2-7, with TRBD1 matching over 9 bases. Trimming took 5 bases from V and 0 from J; bases not matched to a gene: 5. Germline V lookup: CDR1 MNHEY, CDR2 SMNVEV (reference sequence). The CDR3 consists of 15 residues. The DNA of the CDR3 is TGTGCCAGCAGTGTAGACAGGGGGTCCTCCTACGAGCAGTACTTC. Its translation is CASSVDRGSSYEQYF.

This chain links TRBV11-2 with TRBJ1-5; perhaps TRBD1 as D (5 bases). The ends were cut back, 2 bases at V and 5 bases at J, with 10 bases in the middle. Germline V gene lookup returns CDR1 SGHAT and CDR2 FQNNGV. The CDR3 sequence is 14 residues long. CDR3 amino acids: CASSLRGEDQPQHF. DNA of the CDR3: TGTGCCAGCAGCTTAAGGGGCGAAGATCAGCCCCAGCATTTT.

Of note for this clone: The sample has other DNA sequences that encode this CDR3 too. The genes are TRBV15 and TRBJ1-1; 11 positions match TRBD1. The CDR3 is 16 amino acids. V shed 3 bases, J shed 4 bases, and the junction held 7 bases outside the gene matches. Germline assignment: CDR1 LNHNV and CDR2 YYDKDF (reference sequence). The CDR3 here is CATSRDSGTGGTEAFF. The CDR3 nucleotides are TGTGCCACCAGCAGGGATTCCGGGACAGGGGGCACTGAAGCTTTCTTT.

This clone was counted between two and nine times. No conserved phenylalanine or tryptophan is present at the end of the CDR3, so a read error is the likely explanation. The DNA is omitted, as the CDR3 cannot be located on it reliably, and the CDR3 follows TCRdb's listing. This rearrangement joins TRBV30 to TRBJ1-2; the table's D call TRBD1 went unverified against the DNA. Both ends counted, the CDR3 spans 11 residues. CDR1 GTSNPN and CDR2 SVGIG come from the germline V gene (reference sequence). CDR3 residues: CAWTQGGAARY.